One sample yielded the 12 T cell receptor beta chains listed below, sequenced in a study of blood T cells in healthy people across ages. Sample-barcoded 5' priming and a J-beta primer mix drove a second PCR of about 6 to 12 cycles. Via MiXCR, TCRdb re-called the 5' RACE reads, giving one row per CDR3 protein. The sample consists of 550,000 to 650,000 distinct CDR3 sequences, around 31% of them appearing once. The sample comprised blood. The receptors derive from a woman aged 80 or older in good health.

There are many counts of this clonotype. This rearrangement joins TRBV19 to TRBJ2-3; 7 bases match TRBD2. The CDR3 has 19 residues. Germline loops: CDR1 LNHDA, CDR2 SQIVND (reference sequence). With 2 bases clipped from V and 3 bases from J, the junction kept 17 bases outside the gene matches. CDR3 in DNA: TGTGCCAGTAGTATATTTCGGGCTAGCGGAGCGTTCGGGACAGATACGCAGTATTTT. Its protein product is CASSIFRASGAFGTDTQYF. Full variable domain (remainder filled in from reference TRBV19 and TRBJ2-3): DGGITQSPKYLFRKEGQNVTLSCEQNLNHDAMYWYRQDPGQGLRLIYYSQIVNDFQKGDIAEGYSVSREKKESFPLTVTSAQKNPTAFYLCASSIFRASGAFGTDTQYFGPGTRLTVL.

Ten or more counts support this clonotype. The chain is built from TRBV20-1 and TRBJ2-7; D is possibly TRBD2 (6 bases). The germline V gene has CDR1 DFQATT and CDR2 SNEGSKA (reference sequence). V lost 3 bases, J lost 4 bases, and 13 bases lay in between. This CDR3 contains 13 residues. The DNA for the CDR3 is TGCAGTGCTAGTAGGGGCCGGGGGTACGAGCAGTACTTC. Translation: CSASRGRGYEQYF.

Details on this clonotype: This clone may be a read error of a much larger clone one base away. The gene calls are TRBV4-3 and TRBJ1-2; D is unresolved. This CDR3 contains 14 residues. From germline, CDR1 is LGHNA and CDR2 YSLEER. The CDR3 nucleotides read TGCGCCAGCAGCCAAGATTTTGGGAGGGATGGCTACATCTTC. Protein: CASSQDFGRDGYIF.

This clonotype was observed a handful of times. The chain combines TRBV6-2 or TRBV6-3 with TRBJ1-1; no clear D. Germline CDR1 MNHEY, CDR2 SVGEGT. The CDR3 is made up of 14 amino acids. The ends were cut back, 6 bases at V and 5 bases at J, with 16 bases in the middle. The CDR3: CASSSGGRRTEAFF. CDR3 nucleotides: TGTGCCAGCAGCTCGGGCGGTCGTCGAACTGAAGCTTTCTTT.

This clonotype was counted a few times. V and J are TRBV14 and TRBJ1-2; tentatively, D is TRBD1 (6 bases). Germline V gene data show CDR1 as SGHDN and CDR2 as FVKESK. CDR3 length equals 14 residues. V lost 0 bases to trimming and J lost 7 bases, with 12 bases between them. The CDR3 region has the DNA TGTGCCAGCAGCCAAGACAGTAGGGGGACTGGCTACACCTTC. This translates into CASSQDSRGTGYTF.

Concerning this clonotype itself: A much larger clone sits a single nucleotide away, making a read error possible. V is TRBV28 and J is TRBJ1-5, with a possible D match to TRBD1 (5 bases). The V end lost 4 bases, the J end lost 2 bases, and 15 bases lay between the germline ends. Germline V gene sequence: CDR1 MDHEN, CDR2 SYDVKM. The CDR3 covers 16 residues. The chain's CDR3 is CASSSLGKGGNQPQHF. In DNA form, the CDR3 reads TGTGCCAGCAGTTCCCTGGGCAAAGGGGGCAATCAGCCCCAGCATTTT.

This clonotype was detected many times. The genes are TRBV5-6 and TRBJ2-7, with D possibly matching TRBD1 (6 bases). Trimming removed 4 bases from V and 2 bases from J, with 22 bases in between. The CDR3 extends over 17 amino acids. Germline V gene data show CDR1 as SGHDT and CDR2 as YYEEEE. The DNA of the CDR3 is TGTGCCAGCAGCCCTACTATTCGGACAGAGATAACCTACGAGCAGTACTTC. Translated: CASSPTIRTEITYEQYF.

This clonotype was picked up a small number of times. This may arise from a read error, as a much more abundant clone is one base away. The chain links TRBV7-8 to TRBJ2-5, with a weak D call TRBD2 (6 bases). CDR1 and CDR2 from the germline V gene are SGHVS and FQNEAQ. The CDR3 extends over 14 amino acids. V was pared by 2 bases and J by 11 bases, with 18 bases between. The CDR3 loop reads CASSLPAGRNEQYF. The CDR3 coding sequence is TGTGCCAGCAGCTTACCCGCGGGGCGGAATGAGCAGTACTTC.

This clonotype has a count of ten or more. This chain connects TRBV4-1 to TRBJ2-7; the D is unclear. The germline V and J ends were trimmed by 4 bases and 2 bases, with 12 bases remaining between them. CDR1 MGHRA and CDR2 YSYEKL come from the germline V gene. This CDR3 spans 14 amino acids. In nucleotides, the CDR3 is TGCGCCAGCAGCCTCTCTGGGTCAGCCTACGAGCAGTACTTC. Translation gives CASSLSGSAYEQYF.

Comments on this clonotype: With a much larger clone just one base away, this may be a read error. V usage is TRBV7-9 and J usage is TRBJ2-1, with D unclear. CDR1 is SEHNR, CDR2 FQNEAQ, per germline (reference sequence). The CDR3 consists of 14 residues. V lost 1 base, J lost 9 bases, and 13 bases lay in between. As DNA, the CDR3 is TGTGCCAGCAGCTTAGGGGTTGGGTCTGGTGAGCAGTTCTTC. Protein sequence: CASSLGVGSGEQFF.

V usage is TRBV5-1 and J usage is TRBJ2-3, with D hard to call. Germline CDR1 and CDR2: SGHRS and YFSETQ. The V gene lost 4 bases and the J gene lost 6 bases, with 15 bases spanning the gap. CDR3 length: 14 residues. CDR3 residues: CASSPSLGLDTQYF. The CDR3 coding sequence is TGCGCCAGCAGCCCCTCTCTGGGGTTGGATACGCAGTATTTT.

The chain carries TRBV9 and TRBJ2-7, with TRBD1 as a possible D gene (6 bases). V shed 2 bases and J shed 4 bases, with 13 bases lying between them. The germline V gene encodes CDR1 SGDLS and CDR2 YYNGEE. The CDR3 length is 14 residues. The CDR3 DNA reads TGTGCCAGCAGCGTCGGACAGCAAGGTTACGAGCAGTACTTC. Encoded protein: CASSVGQQGYEQYF.